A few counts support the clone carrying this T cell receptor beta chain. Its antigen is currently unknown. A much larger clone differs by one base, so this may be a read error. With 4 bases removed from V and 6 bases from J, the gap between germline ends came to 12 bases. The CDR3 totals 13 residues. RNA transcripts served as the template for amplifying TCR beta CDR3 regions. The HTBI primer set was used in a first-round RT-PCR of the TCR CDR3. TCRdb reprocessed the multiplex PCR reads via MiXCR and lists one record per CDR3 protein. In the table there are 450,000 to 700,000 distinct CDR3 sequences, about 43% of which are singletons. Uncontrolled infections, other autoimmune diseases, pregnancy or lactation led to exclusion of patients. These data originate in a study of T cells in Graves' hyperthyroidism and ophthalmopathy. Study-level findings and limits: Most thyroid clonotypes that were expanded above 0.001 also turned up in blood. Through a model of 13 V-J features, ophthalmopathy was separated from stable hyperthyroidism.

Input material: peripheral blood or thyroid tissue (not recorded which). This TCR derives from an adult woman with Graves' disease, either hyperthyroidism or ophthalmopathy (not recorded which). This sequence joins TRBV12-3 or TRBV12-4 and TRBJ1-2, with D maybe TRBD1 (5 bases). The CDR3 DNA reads TGTGCCAGCAGTTCGGGCAGGGTAAATGGCTACACCTTC. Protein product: CASSSGRVNGYTF.